These 2 T cell receptor beta chains share one sample of origin, sequenced in a study of regulatory T cells in long-lasting Graves disease. The authors built TCR beta libraries using iRepertoire HTBI primers and Arm-PCR of CDR3 regions. MiXCR, run by TCRdb on the multiplex PCR reads, gives a single entry per CDR3 protein. Here the sample spans about 500,000 distinct CDR3 sequences, about 12% being singletons. Time point described: newly diagnosed GD, antithyroid drugs for less than 3 months. Making the TCR library involved RNA that had been extracted from PBMCs. The data also belong to a second study, concerning T cells in Graves' hyperthyroidism and ophthalmopathy.

The sample consisted of peripheral blood mononuclear cells (PBMCs), taken at new diagnosis, from a patient treated with antithyroid drugs. The receptor source for this set is a woman in her twenties or thirties with Graves disease.

The chain couples TRBV12-5 to TRBJ1-1; D is perhaps TRBD1 (5 bases). The V end lost 7 bases, the J end lost 4 bases, and 10 bases lay between the germline ends. The CDR3 is made up of 12 amino acids. Germline assignment: CDR1 LGHNT and CDR2 FRNRAP. In DNA, the CDR3 is TGTGCTAGTGCCTTGGGGGGCACTGAAGCTTTCTTT. This encodes CASALGGTEAFF.

The V call is TRBV6-5, the J call TRBJ2-1, with a possible D match to TRBD2 (5 bases). V was cut by 3 bases and J by 8 bases, with 14 bases left in between. Germline V gene lookup returns CDR1 MNHEY and CDR2 SVGAGI. The CDR3 runs to 14 residues. In nucleotides, the CDR3 is TGTGCCAGCAGTTATTCGAGGGAATCTGATGAGCAGTTCTTC. Translated: CASSYSRESDEQFF.